The TCR beta chain described here comes from a study of cytomegalovirus exposure and HLA in healthy donors. Broader study findings: Many donors shared some public TCRs, even though most TCR sequences were rare. Serostatus for CMV was the only available immune exposure information.

V was pared by 3 bases and J by 4 bases, with 21 bases between. Germline V gene data show CDR1 as LNHDA and CDR2 as SQIVND (reference sequence). This CDR3 region has 17 residues. 13 Jbeta primers and 60 Vbeta primers were used for the PCR. Sequenced by immunoSEQ multiplex PCR; TCRdb stores in-frame clones only, minus some. The table lists under 250,000 clones, about 80% of them singletons. Turning to this clone: Its antigen is unknown.

The rearrangement links TRBV19 to TRBJ1-1, with D possibly TRBD1 on 5 matching bases. Sequenced sample: PBMCs. This receptor was taken from a man in his thirties or forties in good health and CMV-seronegative. CDR3: CASSILDRRTLGTEAFF. In DNA form, the CDR3 reads TGTGCCAGTAGTATTCTTGACAGAAGGACCTTGGGCACTGAAGCTTTCTTT. Variable domain in full (rest from reference TRBV19 and TRBJ1-1): DGGITQSPKYLFRKEGQNVTLSCEQNLNHDAMYWYRQDPGQGLRLIYYSQIVNDFQKGDIAEGYSVSREKKESFPLTVTSAQKNPTAFYLCASSILDRRTLGTEAFFGQGTRLTVV.